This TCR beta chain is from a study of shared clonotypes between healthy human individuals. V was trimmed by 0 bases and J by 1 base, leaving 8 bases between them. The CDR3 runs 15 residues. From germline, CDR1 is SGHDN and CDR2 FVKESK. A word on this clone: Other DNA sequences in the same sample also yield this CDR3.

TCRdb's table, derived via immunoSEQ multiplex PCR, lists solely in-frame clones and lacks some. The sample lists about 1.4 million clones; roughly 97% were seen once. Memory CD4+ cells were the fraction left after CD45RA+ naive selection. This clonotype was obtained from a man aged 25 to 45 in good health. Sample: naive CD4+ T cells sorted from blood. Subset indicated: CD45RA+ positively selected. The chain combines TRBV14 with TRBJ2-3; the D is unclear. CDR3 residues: CASSQERTGTDTQYF. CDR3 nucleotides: TGTGCCAGCAGCCAAGAACGTACGGGCACAGATACGCAGTATTTT.